This entry concerns a single T cell receptor (beta chain). The antigen remains undetermined. Tens of thousands of T cell genomes, or 200 ng DNA, went into the sorted-subset replicate PCRs. This table comes from immunoSEQ multiplex PCR, and its TCRdb copy is limited to in-frame clones, with some not included. The sample has about 530,000 clones, 95% to 97% seen once; the top ten hold roughly 0.06%. This sample was taken from a study of shared clonotypes between healthy human individuals. Overall study context: Three plates each covered CD4 naive and memory; CD8 naive two, CD8 memory one. General study findings and limits: What naive subsets generally showed was a larger estimated richness than memory subsets showed.

V gave up 0 bases and J gave up 5 bases; unmatched junction bases: 1. The CDR3 contains 15 residues. Per germline, CDR1 ENHRY and CDR2 SYGVKD. The sequenced material came from naive CD4+ T cells sorted from blood. Subset meaning: CD45RA+ positively selected. The gene calls are TRBV10-3 and TRBJ2-2; 9 nucleotides align to TRBD1. The clonotype was recovered from a woman under 40 in good health. CDR3 sequence (DNA): TGTGCCATCAGTGAGTCGACAGGGGGAACCGGGGAGCTGTTTTTT. This translates into CAISESTGGTGELFF.